The clone carrying this T cell receptor (beta chain) was detected ten times or more. The sample originates from a study of neurological immune-mediated disorders. TCRdb re-derived calls from the 5' RACE reads in MiXCR, one entry per CDR3 protein. The table includes fewer than 40,000 distinct CDR3 sequences, 4% detected once. Germline CDR1 is MGHRA and CDR2 is YSYEKL. There are 14 residues in the CDR3. V lost 1 base, J lost 7 bases, and 14 bases lay in between. This sequence originates from a woman in her 40s in good health. The chain couples TRBV4-1 to TRBJ2-7; perhaps D is TRBD1 or TRBD2 (5 bases each). Sequences were obtained from CD4+ T cells from blood. The CDR3 DNA reads as TGCGCCAGCAGCCAAGTATGGGACCTCATGGAGCAGTACTTC. It translates to CASSQVWDLMEQYF.